What follows describes a single T cell receptor beta chain. This sample was taken from a study of blood T cell repertoires in COVID-19. Overall study context: Nucleic acid was either cDNA or gDNA, and it came from T cells, B-cell-depleted T cells, or PBMCs.

The method was immunoSEQ multiplex PCR; TCRdb's version includes in-frame clones alone and lacks a portion of them. The sample includes about 410,000 clones, just over 85% of them seen just once. This TCR was recovered from a woman younger than 45 with active or convalescent COVID-19. The sequencing sample was made of peripheral blood.

The CDR3 bases are TGTGCCAGCAGCTTGGCGCTGGGCAACGAGCAGTACTTC. This sequence encodes CASSLALGNEQYF. The chain employs TRBV5-4 and TRBJ2-7; no clear D. V shed 0 bases and J shed 5 bases, with 9 bases lying between them. Germline V gene data show CDR1 as SGHNT and CDR2 as YYREEE (reference sequence). The CDR3 extends over 13 amino acids. Filled out from reference TRBV5-4 and TRBJ2-7, the complete variable domain reads ETGVTQSPTHLIKTRGQQVTLRCSSQSGHNTVSWYQQALGQGPQFIFQYYREEENGRGNFPPRFSGLQFPNYSSELNVNALELDDSALYLCASSLALGNEQYFGPGTRLTVT.